In its sample, the clone carrying this TCR beta chain was seen once. Its antigen is currently unknown. Participants comprised healthy donors of bone marrow. The V end was cut by 0 bases, the J end by 7 bases, with 7 bases between. Germline V gives CDR1 MNHEY, CDR2 SVGAGI. This CDR3 spans 13 amino acids. The record originates from a study of cytomegalovirus exposure and HLA in healthy donors. Broader study findings: Fewer N-insertions than the roughly 670-donor mean were reportedly shown by an Asian-associated ancestry cluster in a later analysis. The study designated roughly 150 TCR beta chains cytomegalovirus-associated.

The PCR contained 60 Vbeta and 13 Jbeta primers. Authors' methods: Later work found 80 million or so unique TCR beta chains, with roughly 11 million shared. Sequenced by immunoSEQ multiplex PCR; TCRdb stores in-frame clones only, minus some. V and J calls and clone size are given by that table; D and trimming were obtained from the DNA. The sample yields about 140,000 clones, over 75% seen once. The source material was PBMCs. The TCR originated in a female donor in good health and CMV-seronegative. V usage is TRBV6-5 and J usage is TRBJ2-1, with D unclear. The CDR3 DNA reads as TGTGCCAGCAGTTACTCGAATCGGAATGAGCAGTTCTTC. Encoded protein: CASSYSNRNEQFF.